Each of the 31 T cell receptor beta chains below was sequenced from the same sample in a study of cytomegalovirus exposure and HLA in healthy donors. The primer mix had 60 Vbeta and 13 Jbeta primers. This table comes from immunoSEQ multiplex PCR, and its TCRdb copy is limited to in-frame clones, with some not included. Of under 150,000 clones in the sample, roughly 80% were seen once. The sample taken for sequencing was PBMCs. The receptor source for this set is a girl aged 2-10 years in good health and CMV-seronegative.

CDR3 nucleotides: TGTGCCTGGACCGGCCTAGCGGGGGCCGGGGAGCTGTTTTTT. Residues: CAWTGLAGAGELFF. The chain carries TRBV30 and TRBJ2-2, with TRBD2 identical over 10 bases. The CDR3 sequence is 14 residues long. The germline V gene has CDR1 GTSNPN and CDR2 SVGIG (reference sequence). Trimming removed 4 bases from V and 6 bases from J; junction bases left unmatched: 5. Drawing the rest from reference TRBV30 and TRBJ2-2, the complete variable domain is SQTIHQWPATLVQPVGSPLSLECTVEGTSNPNLYWYRQAAGRGLQLLFYSVGIGQISSEVPQNLSASRPQDRQFILSSKKLLLSDSGFYLCAWTGLAGAGELFFGEGSRLTVL.

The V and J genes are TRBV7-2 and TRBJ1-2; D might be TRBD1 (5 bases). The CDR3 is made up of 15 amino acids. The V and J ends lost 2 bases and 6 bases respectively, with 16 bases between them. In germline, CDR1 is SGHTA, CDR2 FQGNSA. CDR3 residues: CASSLFIWGGNGYTF. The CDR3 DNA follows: TGTGCCAGCAGCTTATTTATCTGGGGGGGTAATGGCTACACCTTC.

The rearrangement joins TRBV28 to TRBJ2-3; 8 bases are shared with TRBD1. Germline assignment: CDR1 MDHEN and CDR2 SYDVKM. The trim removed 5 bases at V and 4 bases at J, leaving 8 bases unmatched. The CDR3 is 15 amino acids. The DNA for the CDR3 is TGTGCCAGCAGTGTTCGACAGGGGCGGGCAGATACGCAGTATTTT. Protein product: CASSVRQGRADTQYF.

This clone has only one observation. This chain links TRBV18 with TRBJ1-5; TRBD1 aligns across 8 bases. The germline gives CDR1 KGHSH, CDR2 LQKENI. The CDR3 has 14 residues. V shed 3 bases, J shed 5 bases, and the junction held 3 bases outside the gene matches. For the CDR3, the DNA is TGTGCCAGCTCACCGAAGGACAGGGATCAGCCCCAGCATTTT. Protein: CASSPKDRDQPQHF. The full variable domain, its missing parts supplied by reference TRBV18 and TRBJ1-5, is NAGVMQNPRHLVRRRGQEARLRCSPMKGHSHVYWYRQLPEEGLKFMVYLQKENIIDESGMPKERFSAEFPKEGPSILRIQQVVRGDSAAYFCASSPKDRDQPQHFGDGTRLSIL.

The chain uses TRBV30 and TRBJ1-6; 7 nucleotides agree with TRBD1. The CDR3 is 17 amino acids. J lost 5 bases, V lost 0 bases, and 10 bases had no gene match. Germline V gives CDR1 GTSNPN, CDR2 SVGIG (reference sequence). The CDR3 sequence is CAWSVLGQIKHNSPLHF. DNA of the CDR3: TGTGCCTGGAGTGTGCTGGGACAGATTAAGCATAATTCACCCCTCCACTTT.

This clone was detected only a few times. The CDR3 reads CSVVNKLGYEQYF. In DNA form, the CDR3 reads TGCAGCGTTGTAAATAAGCTGGGCTACGAGCAGTACTTC. J is TRBJ2-5 and V is TRBV29-1; D is uncertain. The DNA matches TRBJ2-7 better at its end, which makes the J call doubtful. The CDR3 has 13 amino acids. CDR1 SQVTM and CDR2 ANQGSEA come from the germline V gene.

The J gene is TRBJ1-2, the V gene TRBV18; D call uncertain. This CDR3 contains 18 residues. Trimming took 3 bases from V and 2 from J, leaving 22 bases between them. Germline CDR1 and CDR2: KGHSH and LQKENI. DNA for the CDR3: TGTGCCAGCTCACCGAGGAGTGGAGGGAGCAACTCCAACTATGGCTACACCTTC. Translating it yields CASSPRSGGSNSNYGYTF.

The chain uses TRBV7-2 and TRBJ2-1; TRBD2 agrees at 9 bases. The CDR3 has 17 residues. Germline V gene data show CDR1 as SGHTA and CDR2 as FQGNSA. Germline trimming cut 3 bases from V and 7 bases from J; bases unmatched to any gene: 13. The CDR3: CASSFSRPGLAVNEQFF. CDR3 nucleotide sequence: TGTGCCAGCAGCTTCTCCCGCCCGGGACTAGCAGTGAATGAGCAGTTCTTC.

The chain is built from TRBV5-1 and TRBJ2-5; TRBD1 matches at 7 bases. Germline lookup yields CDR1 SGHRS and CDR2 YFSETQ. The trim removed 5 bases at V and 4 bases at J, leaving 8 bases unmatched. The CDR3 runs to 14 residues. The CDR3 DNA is TGCGCCAGCAGAAAGACAGGGAAGGGAGAGACCCAGTACTTC. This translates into CASRKTGKGETQYF. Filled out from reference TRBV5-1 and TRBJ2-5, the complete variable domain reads KAGVTQTPRYLIKTRGQQVTLSCSPISGHRSVSWYQQTPGQGLQFLFEYFSETQRNKGNFPGRFSGRQFSNSRSEMNVSTLELGDSALYLCASRKTGKGETQYFGPGTRLLVL.

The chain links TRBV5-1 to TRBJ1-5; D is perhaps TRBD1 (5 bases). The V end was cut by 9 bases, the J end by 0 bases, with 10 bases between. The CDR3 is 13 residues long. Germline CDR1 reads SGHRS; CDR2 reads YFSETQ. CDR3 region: CAKRGGSNQPQHF. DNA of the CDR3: TGCGCCAAAAGGGGCGGTAGCAATCAGCCCCAGCATTTT.

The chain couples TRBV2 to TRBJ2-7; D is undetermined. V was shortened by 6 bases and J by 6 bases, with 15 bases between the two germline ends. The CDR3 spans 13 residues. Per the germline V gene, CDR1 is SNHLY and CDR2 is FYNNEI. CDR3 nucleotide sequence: TGTGCCAGCAGCCTACCCGGAACGGGCGAGCAGTACTTC. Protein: CASSLPGTGEQYF.

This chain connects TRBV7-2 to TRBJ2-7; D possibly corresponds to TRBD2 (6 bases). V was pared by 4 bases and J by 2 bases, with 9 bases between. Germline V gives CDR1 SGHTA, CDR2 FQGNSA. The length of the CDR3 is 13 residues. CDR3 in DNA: TGTGCCAGCAGCTCTCGGAGGGCCTACGAGCAGTACTTC. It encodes CASSSRRAYEQYF.

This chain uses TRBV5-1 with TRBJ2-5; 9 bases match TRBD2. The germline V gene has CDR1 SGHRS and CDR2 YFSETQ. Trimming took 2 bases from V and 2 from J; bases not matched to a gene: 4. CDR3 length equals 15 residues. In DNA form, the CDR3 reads TGCGCCAGCAGCTTCGGTAGCGGGAGTCAAGAGACCCAGTACTTC. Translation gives CASSFGSGSQETQYF.

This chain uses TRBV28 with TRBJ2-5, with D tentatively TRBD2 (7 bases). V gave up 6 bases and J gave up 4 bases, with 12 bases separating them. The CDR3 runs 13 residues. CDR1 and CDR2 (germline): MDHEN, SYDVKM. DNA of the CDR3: TGTGCCAGCAGAGGAGGGGGGGGAGAGACCCAGTACTTC. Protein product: CASRGGGGETQYF.

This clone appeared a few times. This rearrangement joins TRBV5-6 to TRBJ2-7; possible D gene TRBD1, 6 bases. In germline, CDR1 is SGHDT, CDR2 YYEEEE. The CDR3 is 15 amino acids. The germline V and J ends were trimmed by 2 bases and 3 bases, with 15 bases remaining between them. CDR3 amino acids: CASSFVSGRGYEQYF. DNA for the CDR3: TGTGCCAGCAGCTTTGTAAGCGGCAGGGGCTACGAGCAGTACTTC. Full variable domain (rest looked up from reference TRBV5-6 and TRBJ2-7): DAGVTQSPTHLIKTRGQQVTLRCSPKSGHDTVSWYQQALGQGPQFIFQYYEEEERQRGNFPDRFSGHQFPNYSSELNVNALLLGDSALYLCASSFVSGRGYEQYFGPGTRLTVT.

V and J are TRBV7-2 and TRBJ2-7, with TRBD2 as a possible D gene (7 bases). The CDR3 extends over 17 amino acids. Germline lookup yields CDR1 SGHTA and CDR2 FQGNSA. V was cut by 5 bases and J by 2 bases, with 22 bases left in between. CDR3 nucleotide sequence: TGTGCCAGCAGCCATTTAGAGCGGGACACCAAGCCCTACGAGCAGTACTTC. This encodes CASSHLERDTKPYEQYF.

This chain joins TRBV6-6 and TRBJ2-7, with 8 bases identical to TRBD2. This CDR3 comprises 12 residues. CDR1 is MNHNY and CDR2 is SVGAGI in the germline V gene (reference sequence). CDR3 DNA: TGTGGGAGCGGGAGTTCATCCTACGAGCAGTACTTC. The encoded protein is CGSGSSSYEQYF.

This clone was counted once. The chain's CDR3 is CAWSVGLAGGPDEQFF. The CDR3 nucleotides are TGTGCCTGGAGTGTAGGACTAGCGGGAGGGCCCGATGAGCAGTTCTTC. The chain combines TRBV30 with TRBJ2-1; 15 nucleotides align to TRBD2. Germline CDR1 GTSNPN, CDR2 SVGIG (reference sequence). V was clipped by 0 bases and J by 8 bases; unmatched bases: 5. The CDR3 runs to 16 residues.

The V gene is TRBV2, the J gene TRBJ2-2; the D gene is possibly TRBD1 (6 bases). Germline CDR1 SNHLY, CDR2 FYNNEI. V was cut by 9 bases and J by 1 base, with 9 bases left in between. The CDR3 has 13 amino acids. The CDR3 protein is CARWTENTGELFF. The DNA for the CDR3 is TGTGCCAGGTGGACAGAGAACACCGGGGAGCTGTTTTTT.

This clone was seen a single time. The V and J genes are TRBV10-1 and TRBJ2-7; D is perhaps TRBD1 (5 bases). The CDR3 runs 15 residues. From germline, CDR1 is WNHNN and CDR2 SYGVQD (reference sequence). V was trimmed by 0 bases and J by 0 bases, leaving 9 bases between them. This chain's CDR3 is CASSESVGLSYEQYF. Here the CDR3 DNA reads TGCGCCAGCAGTGAGTCGGTGGGGCTCTCCTACGAGCAGTACTTC.

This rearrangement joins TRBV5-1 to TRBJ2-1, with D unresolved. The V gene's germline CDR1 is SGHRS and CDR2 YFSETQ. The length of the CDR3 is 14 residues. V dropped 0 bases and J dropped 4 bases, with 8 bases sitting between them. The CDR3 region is CASSLGALYNEQFF. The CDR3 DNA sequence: TGCGCCAGCAGCTTGGGCGCCCTTTACAATGAGCAGTTCTTC.

In nucleotides, the CDR3 is TGCGCCAGCAGTGTTGTCACCTACAATGAGCAGTTCTTC. Protein: CASSVVTYNEQFF. J is TRBJ2-1 and V is TRBV10-2; D unclear. This CDR3 spans 13 amino acids. Trimming took off 4 bases at V and 2 bases at J, with 6 bases between the two ends. Germline CDR1 is WSHSY and CDR2 is SAAADI.

The CDR3 DNA follows: TGTGCCGGCCACCCAGGGGGCAATCAGCCCCAGCATTTT. It codes for CAGHPGGNQPQHF. The gene calls are TRBV28 and TRBJ1-5, with D maybe TRBD1 (6 bases). CDR3 length equals 13 residues. With 11 bases removed from V and 2 bases from J, the gap between germline ends came to 13 bases. CDR1 MDHEN and CDR2 SYDVKM come from the germline V gene.

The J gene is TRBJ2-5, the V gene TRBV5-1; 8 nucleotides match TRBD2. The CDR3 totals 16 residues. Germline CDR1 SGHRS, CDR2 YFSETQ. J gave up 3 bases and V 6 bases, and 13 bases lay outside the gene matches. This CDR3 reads CASNAGTRVLEETQYF. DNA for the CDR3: TGCGCCAGCAACGCTGGGACTAGGGTTTTGGAAGAGACCCAGTACTTC.

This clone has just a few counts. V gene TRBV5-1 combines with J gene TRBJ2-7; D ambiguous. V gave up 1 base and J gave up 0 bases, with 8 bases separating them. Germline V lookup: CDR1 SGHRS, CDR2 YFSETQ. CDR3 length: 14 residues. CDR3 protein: CASSLWQVSYEQYF. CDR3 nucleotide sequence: TGCGCCAGCAGCTTGTGGCAGGTCTCCTACGAGCAGTACTTC. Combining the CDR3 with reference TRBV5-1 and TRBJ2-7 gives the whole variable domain KAGVTQTPRYLIKTRGQQVTLSCSPISGHRSVSWYQQTPGQGLQFLFEYFSETQRNKGNFPGRFSGRQFSNSRSEMNVSTLELGDSALYLCASSLWQVSYEQYFGPGTRLTVT.

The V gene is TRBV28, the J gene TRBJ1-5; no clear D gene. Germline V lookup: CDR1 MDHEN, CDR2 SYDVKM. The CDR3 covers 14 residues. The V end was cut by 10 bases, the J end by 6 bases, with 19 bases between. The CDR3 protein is CATLPGRTSQPQHF. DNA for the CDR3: TGTGCCACCTTACCGGGTCGCACGAGTCAGCCCCAGCATTTT.

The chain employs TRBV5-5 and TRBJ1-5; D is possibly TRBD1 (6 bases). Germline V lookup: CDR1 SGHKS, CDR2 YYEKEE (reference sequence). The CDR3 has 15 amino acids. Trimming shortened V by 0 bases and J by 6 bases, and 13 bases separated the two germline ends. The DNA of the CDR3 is TGTGCCAGCAGCTTGGCTAGTGGACAGCCTCAGCCCCAGCATTTT. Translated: CASSLASGQPQPQHF.

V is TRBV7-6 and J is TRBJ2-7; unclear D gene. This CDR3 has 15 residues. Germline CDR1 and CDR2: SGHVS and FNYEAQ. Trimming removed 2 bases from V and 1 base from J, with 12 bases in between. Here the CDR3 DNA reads TGTGCCAGCAGCTTATCATTGGGCACTTCCTACGAGCAGTACTTC. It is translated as CASSLSLGTSYEQYF.

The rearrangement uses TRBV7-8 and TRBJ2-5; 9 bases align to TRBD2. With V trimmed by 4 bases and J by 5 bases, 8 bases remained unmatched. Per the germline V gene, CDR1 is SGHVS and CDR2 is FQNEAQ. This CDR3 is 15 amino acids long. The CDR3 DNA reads TGTGCCAGCAGCTCCTCTGCGGGGGGGCGGGAGACCCAGTACTTC. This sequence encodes CASSSSAGGRETQYF.

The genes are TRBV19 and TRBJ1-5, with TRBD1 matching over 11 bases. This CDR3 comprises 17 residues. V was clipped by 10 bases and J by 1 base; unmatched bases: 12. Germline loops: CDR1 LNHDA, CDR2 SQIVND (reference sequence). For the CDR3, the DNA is TGTGCCACCCTTGAGGGGACAGGGGGTCTCAGCAATCAGCCCCAGCATTTT. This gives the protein CATLEGTGGLSNQPQHF.

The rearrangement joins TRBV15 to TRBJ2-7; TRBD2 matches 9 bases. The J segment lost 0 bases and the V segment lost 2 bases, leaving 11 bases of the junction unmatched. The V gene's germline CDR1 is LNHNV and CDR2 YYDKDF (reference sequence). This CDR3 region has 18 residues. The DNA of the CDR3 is TGTGCCACCAGCAGATACGGGACTAGCCGGGGGAGCTCCTACGAGCAGTACTTC. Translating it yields CATSRYGTSRGSSYEQYF. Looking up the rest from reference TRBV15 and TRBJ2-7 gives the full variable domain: DAMVIQNPRYQVTQFGKPVTLSCSQTLNHNVMYWYQQKSSQAPKLLFHYYDKDFNNEADTPDNFQSRRPNTSFCFLDIRSPGLGDTAMYLCATSRYGTSRGSSYEQYFGPGTRLTVT.